Presented here are 19 T cell receptor beta chains from one specimen sequenced in a study of T cell responses to AZD1222 COVID-19 vaccine. TCRdb's table, derived via immunoSEQ multiplex PCR, lists solely in-frame clones and lacks some. Seen here are 130,000 or so clones, roughly 88% observed once, and the top ten hold approximately 8.5%. The source was peripheral blood, collected on day 0 of AZD1222 vaccination. These receptors all stem from an adult in good health.

The chain joins TRBV5-8 to TRBJ2-1; weak D call: TRBD1 (6 bases). CDR3 length: 15 residues. V was shortened by 4 bases and J by 7 bases, with 18 bases between the two germline ends. Germline CDR1 SGHTS, CDR2 YDEGEE. Here the CDR3 reads CASSTGQWSGNEQFF. The CDR3 region has the DNA TGTGCCAGCAGCACAGGACAGTGGTCGGGGAATGAGCAGTTCTTC.

This sequence joins TRBV7-9 and TRBJ2-3; tentative D call: TRBD1 (6 bases). Trimming shortened V by 5 bases and J by 4 bases, and 10 bases separated the two germline ends. Germline CDR1 SEHNR, CDR2 FQNEAQ (reference sequence). This CDR3 contains 13 residues. This CDR3 is CASSPGQSDTQYF. The CDR3 DNA is TGTGCCAGCAGCCCAGGACAGTCAGATACGCAGTATTTT.

This clone was seen just once. V usage is TRBV14 and J usage is TRBJ1-2; a possible D gene is TRBD1 (5 bases). The CDR3 runs to 14 residues. CDR1 SGHDN and CDR2 FVKESK come from the germline V gene. Trimming pared 4 bases from V and 6 bases from J, leaving 15 bases between. CDR3: CASSRQTRVDGYTF. CDR3 DNA: TGTGCCAGCAGCCGCCAAACCAGGGTTGATGGCTACACCTTC.

The V and J genes are TRBV6-1 and TRBJ2-1; 11 bases line up with TRBD2. CDR1 is MNHNS, CDR2 SASEGT, per germline. The CDR3 sequence is 17 residues long. Trimming at V came to 2 bases and at J to 7 bases, leaving 10 bases not matched to a gene. The CDR3 DNA follows: TGTGCCAGCAGTGAACCGTTACTAGCGGGAGTTAATAATGAGCAGTTCTTC. This sequence encodes CASSEPLLAGVNNEQFF.

This rearrangement joins TRBV7-9 to TRBJ1-1; D gene ambiguous. The germline V and J ends were trimmed by 4 bases and 0 bases, with 9 bases remaining between them. Looked up from germline, CDR1 is SEHNR and CDR2 is FQNEAQ (reference sequence). The length of the CDR3 is 14 residues. In nucleotides, the CDR3 is TGTGCCAGCAGCTGGGAGGGCATGAACACTGAAGCTTTCTTT. Translation gives CASSWEGMNTEAFF.

The genes are TRBV6-6 and TRBJ1-1; D is uncertain. This CDR3 has 13 residues. V was clipped by 6 bases and J by 4 bases, with 12 bases between them. Germline CDR1 MNHNY, CDR2 SVGAGI (reference sequence). Written as DNA, the CDR3 is TGTGCCAGCAGACCTGGACTAGTCACTGAAGCTTTCTTT. As protein: CASRPGLVTEAFF.

The chain is built from TRBV2 and TRBJ1-4; 8 positions match TRBD1. V was pared by 6 bases and J by 10 bases, with 10 bases of the junction left unmatched. CDR3 length equals 14 residues. Germline loops: CDR1 SNHLY, CDR2 FYNNEI. CDR3 amino acids: CASRDREGRGKLFF. CDR3 sequence (DNA): TGTGCCAGCAGGGACAGGGAAGGCAGAGGAAAACTGTTTTTT.

A few counts support this clone. CDR3 region: CASSYNGGRNSPLHF. Written as DNA, the CDR3 is TGTGCCAGCAGTTATAATGGGGGCAGAAATTCACCCCTCCACTTT. The chain employs TRBV6-5 and TRBJ1-6; D may be TRBD1 (6 bases). The CDR3 has 15 amino acids. Trimming pared 3 bases from V and 7 bases from J, leaving 13 bases between. The germline V gene has CDR1 MNHEY and CDR2 SVGAGI.

The rearrangement links TRBV12-5 to TRBJ2-2, with 7 bases fitting TRBD1. Germline-derived CDR1 and CDR2 are LGHNT and FRNRAP. The length of the CDR3 is 19 residues. V gave up 3 bases and J gave up 1 base; unmatched junction bases: 14. In DNA, the CDR3 is TGTGCTAGTGGTTTTCACACGATCATCGGACAGGAGAACACCGGGGAGCTGTTTTTT. It specifies CASGFHTIIGQENTGELFF.

This clone has more than one count but fewer than ten. The chain has TRBV2 and TRBJ2-7, with D maybe TRBD2 (6 bases). Deletions cut 2 bases from V and 7 bases from J, with 12 bases between. The CDR3 is made up of 13 amino acids. Germline V CDR1 and CDR2: SNHLY, FYNNEI. Here the CDR3 DNA reads TGTGCCAGCAGTGAAAATCCGGGGGATGAGCAGTACTTC. Translated: CASSENPGDEQYF.

The V and J genes are TRBV15 and TRBJ1-3; D is undetermined. This CDR3 has 16 residues. Germline CDR1 LNHNV, CDR2 YYDKDF (reference sequence). V was cut by 0 bases and J by 0 bases, with 9 bases left in between. The CDR3 spells CATSRDFDPSGNTIYF. DNA for the CDR3: TGTGCCACCAGCAGAGATTTCGATCCCTCTGGAAACACCATATATTTT.

The count of this clone is one. The chain is built from TRBV7-9 and TRBJ1-5; TRBD1 might be the D (6 bases). Germline CDR1 reads SEHNR; CDR2 reads FQNEAQ (reference sequence). The germline V and J ends were trimmed by 1 base and 4 bases, with 8 bases remaining between them. The CDR3 is made up of 14 amino acids. The CDR3: CASSLGTVNQPQHF. The CDR3 DNA is TGTGCCAGCAGCTTAGGGACAGTAAATCAGCCCCAGCATTTT.

The chain employs TRBV27 and TRBJ1-1; D is undetermined. This CDR3 is built from 13 residues. Germline V gene data show CDR1 as MNHEY and CDR2 as SMNVEV (reference sequence). The ends were cut back, 3 bases at V and 4 bases at J, with 9 bases in the middle. CDR3 coding DNA: TGTGCCAGCAGTTTCGAGGGAATCACTGAAGCTTTCTTT. It translates to CASSFEGITEAFF.

The chain links TRBV2 to TRBJ1-4; TRBD1 agrees at 9 bases. The trim removed 9 bases at V and 5 bases at J, leaving 1 base unmatched. Germline V lookup: CDR1 SNHLY, CDR2 FYNNEI. The CDR3 contains 12 residues. The CDR3 DNA reads as TGTGCCAGACAGGGGGCGAATGAAAAACTGTTTTTT. Its translation: CARQGANEKLFF.

V gene TRBV20-1 combines with J gene TRBJ2-5, with D unresolved. Per the germline V gene, CDR1 is DFQATT and CDR2 is SNEGSKA (reference sequence). V lost 3 bases, J lost 0 bases, and 5 bases lay in between. The CDR3 consists of 12 residues. This chain's CDR3 is CSASLDQETQYF. The CDR3 DNA reads as TGCAGTGCTAGTCTCGACCAAGAGACCCAGTACTTC.

This chain's CDR3 is CASSQGSGGAETQYF. CDR3 bases: TGTGCCAGCAGCCAAGGGAGCGGGGGGGCGGAGACCCAGTACTTC. V usage is TRBV3-1 (or the pseudogene TRBV3-2) and J usage is TRBJ2-5; 10 positions match TRBD2. Germline V gene sequence: CDR1 LGHDT, CDR2 YNNKEL (reference sequence). With V trimmed by 1 base and J by 5 bases, 4 bases remained unmatched. There are 15 residues in the CDR3.

The chain joins TRBV3-1 (or the pseudogene TRBV3-2) to TRBJ1-2; D is possibly TRBD1 (5 bases). This CDR3 region has 14 residues. Germline V gives CDR1 LGHDT, CDR2 YNNKEL (reference sequence). V was clipped by 4 bases and J by 0 bases, with 9 bases between them. CDR3: CASSRVGPNYGYTF. The CDR3 DNA reads as TGTGCCAGCAGCCGCGTGGGACCTAACTATGGCTACACCTTC.

The V gene is TRBV24-1, the J gene TRBJ2-5; the D is unclear. Trimming stripped 2 bases from V and 2 bases from J, with 5 bases between. The length of the CDR3 is 13 residues. The V gene's germline CDR1 is KGHDR and CDR2 SFDVKD. CDR3 sequence reads: CATSDSPQETQYF. The CDR3 DNA reads as TGTGCCACCAGTGATTCGCCACAAGAGACCCAGTACTTC.

V and J are TRBV7-9 and TRBJ2-5, with TRBD2 as a possible D gene (6 bases). CDR1 and CDR2 (germline): SEHNR, FQNEAQ (reference sequence). This CDR3 contains 14 residues. Trimming stripped 1 base from V and 2 bases from J, with 8 bases between. The DNA of the CDR3 is TGTGCCAGCAGCTTAGTCGGGAGTCAAGAGACCCAGTACTTC. Protein product: CASSLVGSQETQYF.